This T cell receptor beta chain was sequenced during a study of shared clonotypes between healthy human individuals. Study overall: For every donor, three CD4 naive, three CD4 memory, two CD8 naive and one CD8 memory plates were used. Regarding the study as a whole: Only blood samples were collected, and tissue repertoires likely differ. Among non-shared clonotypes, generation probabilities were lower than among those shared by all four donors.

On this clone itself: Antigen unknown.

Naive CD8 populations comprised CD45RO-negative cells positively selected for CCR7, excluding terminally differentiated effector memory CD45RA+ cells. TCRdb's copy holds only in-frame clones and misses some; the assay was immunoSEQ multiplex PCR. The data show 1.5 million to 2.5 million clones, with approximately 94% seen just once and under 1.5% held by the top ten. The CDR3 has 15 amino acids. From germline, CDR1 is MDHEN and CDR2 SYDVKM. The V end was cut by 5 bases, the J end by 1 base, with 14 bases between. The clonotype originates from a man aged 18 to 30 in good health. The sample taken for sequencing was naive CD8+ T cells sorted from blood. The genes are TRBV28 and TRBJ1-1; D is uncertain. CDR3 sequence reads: CASSPFSAWNTEAFF. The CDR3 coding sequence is TGTGCCAGCAGTCCCTTCTCAGCATGGAACACTGAAGCTTTCTTT. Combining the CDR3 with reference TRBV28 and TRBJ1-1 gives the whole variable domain DVKVTQSSRYLVKRTGEKVFLECVQDMDHENMFWYRQDPGLGLRLIYFSYDVKMKEKGDIPEGYSVSREKKERFSLILESASTNQTSMYLCASSPFSAWNTEAFFGQGTRLTVV.